This T cell receptor beta chain was sequenced during a study of beta chain features in type 1 diabetes. CDR1 and CDR2 (germline): SGHTA, FQGNSA. This CDR3 is built from 15 residues. The ends were cut back, 1 base at V and 4 bases at J, with 11 bases in the middle. The authors reverse transcribed all of the isolated RNA, so sequencing captured expressed TCRB transcripts. Repertoires were generated with immunoSEQ multiplex PCR, while TCRdb's copy carries only in-frame clones and drops some. This repertoire shows about 99,000 clones, over 25% found once; its top ten account for less than 0.65%. General study points: Within each of all four CD4+ subsets, Type 1 diabetes patients had TCRB CDR3s that were moderately but significantly shorter.

Every participating donor gave one draw, a heparinised blood sample averaging about 116 mL. All sorted populations exceeded 95% purity. This clone has only a few counts. Its matching antigen is unknown. The receptor was isolated from a woman under 30 with type 1 diabetes. The chain links TRBV7-2 to TRBJ1-5, with unresolved D. The sequencing sample was made of central memory CD4+ T cells from blood. CDR3 region: CASSLDAGGNQPQHF. CDR3 sequence (DNA): TGTGCCAGCAGCTTAGATGCGGGCGGGAATCAGCCCCAGCATTTT.